The source of this TCR beta chain is a study of identical twins. Study results and limitations: While abundant cord blood beta clonotypes carried fewer insertions, memory repertoires showed no such pattern. Out-of-frame TCR alpha sharing in monozygotic twins exceeded recombination model predictions.

Trimming took off 1 base at V and 7 bases at J, with 13 bases between the two ends. This CDR3 has 14 residues. Germline-derived CDR1 and CDR2 are SGHRS and YFSETQ. Unique molecular identifiers were present on the cDNA, which also gained a universal primer site by template switching. TCRdb passed the 5' RACE reads through MiXCR, listing each CDR3 protein once. The table shows fewer than 350,000 distinct CDR3 sequences, with approximately 8% occurring only once. A few counts support this clonotype. Its antigen is undetermined. These data are also associated with another study on yellow fever vaccine responses in identical twins.

V gene TRBV5-1 combines with J gene TRBJ2-3, with a weak D call TRBD1 (5 bases). Sequenced input: memory (CD45RO+) T cells sorted from blood. This receptor was obtained from a woman under 30 in good health. For the CDR3, the DNA is TGCGCCAGCAGCTTGTACCAGGGTGAGAATACGCAGTATTTT. Translating gives CASSLYQGENTQYF.